This T cell receptor (beta chain) was sequenced during a study of shared clonotypes between healthy human individuals (dated by TCRdb to about 2020). Broadly, across the study: The cohort included three men and a couple of women between 18 and 49 years of age. For each donor, three plates each were used for CD4 naive and CD4 memory, two plates were used for CD8 naive, and one plate was used for CD8 memory. To estimate repertoire size and how much clonotypes are shared between individuals, the study performed deep sequencing of blood TCR repertoires from roughly five healthy adults. Libraries were prepared and TCR repertoires were sequenced by different laboratories using diverse techniques, in order to increase sequencing depth and limit assay-specific biases. Each donor's leukapheresis produced roughly between roughly 0.94 and 9.5 billion PBMCs. Summary of the overall study and its limitations: Because the study included a small number of donors, the genetic and exposure-history diversity represented was limited. Estimated clonotype richness was generally larger for naive than for memory subsets. Sampling was restricted to blood, and TCR repertoires in tissues likely differ from the TCR repertoires found in blood. Pairwise subsampling led to the expectation that sequencing depth would affect the degree of clonotype sharing among donors. Compared with non-shared clonotypes, the clonotypes found in all four sorted-subset donors had higher generation probabilities. Incomplete sequencing was indicated by rarefaction of sorted-subset datasets, despite the large sequencing depth. When a handful of donors were compared, the shared fraction of clonotypes was about 5% for naive CD4, less than 4% for naive CD8, more than 2% for memory CD4, and 0.4% for memory CD8.

The V end gives up 4 bases and the J end 2 bases, leaving 3 bases in the junction not matched to a gene. The CDR3 runs 15 residues from the cysteine to the phenylalanine. Only the CDR3 region is kept as DNA, spanning 45 bases read in frame from base 1. CDR1 and CDR2, per the germline V gene, are SGHDN and FVKESK. Donors were healthy HIV-negative adults with no recently reported acute infections or vaccinations. Every donor was a Caucasian adult living in Nashville, Tennessee, USA. CD4+ T cells were enriched by magnetic negative selection, after which naive cells were positively selected on CD45RA and the negative fraction was taken as the memory subset. Blood was obtained by leukapheresis, after which PBMCs were separated by Ficoll-Histopaque density gradient centrifugation and cryopreserved in liquid nitrogen vapor phase. Purity and quantity of every magnetically sorted T cell population were checked by analytical flow cytometry. Each sorted fraction had its genomic DNA isolated and then quantified by UV absorbance on a Nanodrop 2000c.

This clone was picked up one time. It lacks a known antigen. No base quality information exists; no much larger clone differs at one position. Using the deep immunoSEQ assay, multiplex PCR amplified TCR CDR3 regions from genomic DNA. For each cell subset, the extracted genomic DNA was distributed evenly across all wells of several immunoSEQ 96-well plates, and each plate served as one replicate. For sorted subsets, each replicate PCR was loaded with about 0.2 ug genomic DNA, equivalent to 30,000 or so T cell genomes. Purified libraries were quantified with a Qubit 3.0 fluorometer, sized on a Bioanalyzer 2100, and re-quantified with the KAPA Library Quantification kit. Every immunoSEQ 96-well plate was sequenced on a separate single-read 150-cycle Illumina NextSeq 550 flow cell. Concerning the study's data processing: Because only junctional sequences without quality scores were contained in the immunoSEQ output, filtering matching that applied to full-length reads could not be performed. To assign V/J genes and CDR3, sequences were annotated against IMGT germline references using PyIR, a Python wrapper for IgBLAST v1.9. Reads with weak V/J assignments (E-value above 1e-6), missing CDR3, stop codons, out-of-frame junctions, or ambiguous translated residues were removed. V3J clonotypes were defined as sequences sharing an identical inferred V gene, J gene, and CDR3 amino acid sequence. To compute the percentage overlap between repertoires, the number of shared unique clonotypes was divided by the size of the smaller repertoire. RTK rarefaction, the Chao1 estimator, and Recon v2.1 estimates of unobserved clonotypes were used to assess repertoire richness. Generation probabilities for all TCRbeta clonotypes obtained by the gDNA method from four donors were computed using OLGA. Here the immuneACCESS table is served through TCRdb, limited to in-frame sequences with V and J called. Missing clones are a known gap in these copies; in checked studies unresolved V genes cover under half, and the rest lacks a known reason. Clonal size and the V and J genes are those of that table, whereas D and trimming came from the DNA. A total of about 1.1 million clones appear in this sample, around 78% of them only once. Clones ranked in the top ten supply around 0.6% of the sample.

This TCR was sampled from a man aged 18-30 years in good health. Some clones in this sample may be carry-over from other donors' samples. The chain uses TRBV14 and TRBJ2-7; 12 nucleotides in the junction match TRBD2. Sequencing input: memory CD4+ T cells from PBMCs. The meaning of the sample's cell subset or site label: CD45RA-negative fraction. The sequence in DNA is TGTGCCAGCAGCCCTTGGACTAGCGGGACCTACGAGCAGTACTTC. It codes for CASSPWTSGTYEQYF.